The rows below give T cell receptor beta chains drawn from one sample of a study of T cell changes during pregnancy in multiple sclerosis. TCRdb keeps only in-frame clones here, not all; method: immunoSEQ multiplex PCR. In the table there are 40,000 to 60,000 clones, approximately 92% of which are singletons. Sequencing was performed on CD4+ T cells from peripheral blood mononuclear cells, taken before pregnancy. The receptors originated from a female donor with multiple sclerosis, enrolled in a pregnancy study. Both conserved end residues are part of each CDR3. The D gene is left open where the match is weak. The size entry is marked missing in some rows and otherwise reads once, few, many or a size class.

j_call clone_size v_call d_call cdr3_aa cdr3_nt
TRBJ2-6 . TRBV7-2 . CASSARGRDSGANVLTF TGTGCCAGCAGCGCCAGGGGCAGGGATTCTGGGGCCAACGTCCTGACTTTC
TRBJ1-4 . TRBV25-1 TRBD1 CATEDRGTTNEKLFF TGTGCCACCGAGGACAGGGGAACAACTAATGAAAAACTGTTTTTT
TRBJ2-1 . TRBV4-2 TRBD2 CASSLGLAGANEQFF TGTGCCAGCAGCCTGGGACTAGCGGGAGCGAATGAGCAGTTCTTC
TRBJ2-5 . TRBV7-3 TRBD2 CASSLTGLAGWGQETQYF TGTGCCAGCAGCTTAACGGGACTAGCGGGATGGGGGCAAGAGACCCAGTACTTC
TRBJ2-7 . TRBV5-4 . CASSHITGPGEQYF TGTGCCAGCAGCCACATAACAGGTCCAGGGGAGCAGTACTTC
TRBJ2-6 once TRBV18 . CASSPISRFSGANVLTF TGTGCCAGCTCACCGATTTCCAGGTTCTCTGGGGCCAACGTCCTGACTTTC
TRBJ1-1 . TRBV19 . CASKAGLNTEAFF TGTGCCAGTAAGGCAGGCCTGAACACTGAAGCTTTCTTT
TRBJ2-7 . TRBV13 . CASSLVGGHEQYF TGTGCCAGCAGCTTAGTGGGGGGACACGAGCAGTACTTC
TRBJ1-1 . TRBV7-9 . CASSWPDRSNTEAFF TGTGCCAGCAGCTGGCCGGACAGATCGAACACTGAAGCTTTCTTT
TRBJ1-5 . TRBV30 . CAWRSGDNQPQHF TGTGCCTGGAGATCAGGGGACAATCAGCCCCAGCATTTT
TRBJ1-1 . TRBV18 TRBD1 CATTLGQGRTEAFF TGTGCCACCACCTTGGGACAGGGACGGACTGAAGCTTTCTTT
TRBJ2-2 . TRBV9 TRBD2 CASSVGLAQNGELFF TGTGCCAGCAGCGTGGGACTAGCGCAGAACGGGGAGCTGTTTTTT
TRBJ2-3 . TRBV7-9 . CASSLDRLGSDTQYF TGTGCCAGCAGCTTAGACCGACTAGGGTCGGATACGCAGTATTTT
TRBJ1-1 . TRBV28 . CASSSGALNTEAFF TGTGCCAGCAGTTCAGGGGCCCTAAACACTGAAGCTTTCTTT
TRBJ2-1 . TRBV7-7 TRBD2 CASSLGTSSHEQFF TGTGCCAGCAGCCTTGGGACTAGCAGCCATGAGCAGTTCTTC
TRBJ2-7 . TRBV5-1 . CASSIEVFYEQYF TGCGCCAGCAGCATCGAGGTTTTTTACGAGCAGTACTTC
TRBJ1-2 . TRBV18 . CASSPRTTASHF TGTGCCAGCTCACCAAGAACGACAGCATCCCACTTC
TRBJ1-1 . TRBV7-9 TRBD1 CASSLTTGTGVHEAFF TGTGCCAGCAGCTTAACGACCGGGACAGGGGTTCATGAAGCTTTCTTT
TRBJ2-1 . TRBV6-5 . CASSYSGTSYNEQFF TGTGCCAGCAGTTACTCGGGGACTTCCTACAATGAGCAGTTCTTC
TRBJ2-6 . TRBV30 TRBD1 CAWRPDRGPTTGANVLTF TGTGCCTGGAGGCCTGACAGGGGCCCTACCACTGGGGCCAACGTCCTGACTTTC
TRBJ1-2 . TRBV7-2 TRBD1 CASSLAPGGYGYTF TGTGCCAGCAGCTTAGCGCCAGGGGGCTATGGCTACACCTTC
TRBJ2-5 . TRBV28 TRBD1 CASSLTGGGQETQYF TGTGCCAGCAGCCTGACAGGGGGCGGCCAAGAGACCCAGTACTTC
TRBJ1-4 . TRBV5-4 TRBD1 CASSRKGQGNEKLFF TGTGCCAGCAGCCGAAAGGGACAGGGAAATGAAAAACTGTTTTTT
TRBJ1-2 . TRBV7-2 TRBD1 CASSQRTGGRNYGYTF TGTGCCAGCAGCCAAAGGACAGGGGGCCGTAACTATGGCTACACCTTC
TRBJ1-5 . TRBV7-9 . CASSFSYSNQPQHF TGTGCCAGCAGCTTCTCCTATAGCAATCAGCCCCAGCATTTT
TRBJ2-7 . TRBV5-4 TRBD1 CASSLGQGLGAHEQYF TGTGCCAGCAGCTTGGGACAGGGATTGGGGGCACACGAGCAGTACTTC